A single sample gave rise to the 26 T cell receptor beta chains below, sequenced in a study of OX40 agonist ivuxolimab in advanced cancers. Profiled with immunoSEQ multiplex PCR; TCRdb holds only in-frame clones, not every one. Of about 51,000 clones in the sample, approximately 91% were seen once. The sample consisted of CD4+ or CD8+ T cells sorted from blood, taken in a trial of the OX40 agonist ivuxolimab. The receptors derive from an adult with an advanced solid tumor such as melanoma, head and neck, liver or kidney cancer.

The chain is built from TRBV30 and TRBJ1-1; possibly TRBD1 for D (5 bases). V was shortened by 3 bases and J by 10 bases, with 24 bases between the two germline ends. This CDR3 spans 15 amino acids. Germline V lookup: CDR1 GTSNPN, CDR2 SVGIG (reference sequence). CDR3 DNA: TGTGCCTGGAGGCGGATAGGGGACCTCGGGAATTTAGCTTTCTTT. Its protein is CAWRRIGDLGNLAFF.

As regards this clone: The junction departs from the called germline gene at one end, perhaps through a read error. The sample holds other DNA sequences that translate to the same CDR3. V is TRBV15 and J is TRBJ1-2; 8 positions agree with TRBD1. The CDR3 length is 15 residues. Germline CDR1 reads LNHNV; CDR2 reads YYDKDF (reference sequence). CDR3 coding DNA: TGTGCCACTAGCAGGATTGAGGGGACAGGCTGGGGCTACACCTTC. Amino acids: CATSRIEGTGWGYTF.

The V call is TRBV25-1, the J call TRBJ2-5; D ambiguous. The length of the CDR3 is 11 residues. Germline V CDR1 and CDR2: MGHDK, SYGVNS. V lost 6 bases and J lost 8, with 10 bases in between. CDR3 residues: CASSPLVTQYF. As DNA, the CDR3 is TGTGCCAGCAGCCCCTTAGTTACCCAGTACTTC.

This chain joins TRBV2 and TRBJ2-1; D is unclear. The V and J ends lost 3 bases and 6 bases respectively, with 12 bases between them. Germline V gene sequence: CDR1 SNHLY, CDR2 FYNNEI. This CDR3 region has 14 residues. The CDR3 region is CASSDESFGNEQFF. Written as DNA, the CDR3 is TGTGCCAGCAGTGATGAGTCGTTCGGCAATGAGCAGTTCTTC.

The chain combines TRBV10-3 with TRBJ2-3, with TRBD2 identical over 15 bases. There are 17 residues in the CDR3. V lost 6 bases to trimming and J lost 0 bases; unmatched junction nucleotides: 4. The V gene's germline CDR1 is ENHRY and CDR2 SYGVKD. The CDR3 is CAIRGLAGGTSTDTQYF. The CDR3 DNA is TGTGCCATCAGGGGACTAGCGGGAGGAACTAGCACAGATACGCAGTATTTT.

This chain connects TRBV28 to TRBJ2-3, with a tentative D call TRBD2 (6 bases). V lost 10 bases, J lost 3 bases, and 20 bases lay in between. CDR1 is MDHEN and CDR2 is SYDVKM in the germline V gene. CDR3 length: 15 amino acids. The CDR3 bases are TGTGCCACCCAACTAATGGGTGGAGGGACAGATACGCAGTATTTT. Protein: CATQLMGGGTDTQYF.

This chain joins TRBV19 and TRBJ1-1; D gene ambiguous. The CDR3 is 11 amino acids. Per germline, CDR1 LNHDA and CDR2 SQIVND (reference sequence). Deletions cut 3 bases from V and 4 bases from J, with 3 bases between. The CDR3 sequence is CASSITTEAFF. DNA of the CDR3: TGTGCCAGTAGTATTACCACTGAAGCTTTCTTT. Full variable domain (missing parts from reference TRBV19 and TRBJ1-1): DGGITQSPKYLFRKEGQNVTLSCEQNLNHDAMYWYRQDPGQGLRLIYYSQIVNDFQKGDIAEGYSVSREKKESFPLTVTSAQKNPTAFYLCASSITTEAFFGQGTRLTVV.

This clone appeared a single time. V usage is TRBV9 and J usage is TRBJ2-5; tentatively, D is TRBD1 or TRBD2 (5 bases each). This CDR3 contains 14 residues. CDR1 SGDLS and CDR2 YYNGEE come from the germline V gene. V dropped 0 bases and J dropped 5 bases, with 11 bases sitting between them. The CDR3: CASSVGGSFETQYF. The CDR3 bases are TGTGCCAGCAGCGTAGGGGGGAGTTTTGAGACCCAGTACTTC. The full variable domain, rest sourced from reference TRBV9 and TRBJ2-5, is DSGVTQTPKHLITATGQRVTLRCSPRSGDLSVYWYQQSLDQGLQFLIQYYNGEERAKGNILERFSAQQFPDLHSELNLSSLELGDSALYFCASSVGGSFETQYFGPGTRLLVL.

The V call is TRBV5-6, the J call TRBJ1-4, with D possibly matching TRBD1 (5 bases). CDR1 and CDR2 (germline): SGHDT, YYEEEE. The CDR3 runs to 16 residues. V was clipped by 0 bases and J by 7 bases, with 16 bases between them. For the CDR3, the DNA is TGTGCCAGCAGCTTGGTAGGGGAGGAGGCCTCTGAAAAACTGTTTTTT. Encoded protein: CASSLVGEEASEKLFF.

The chain has TRBV6-6 and TRBJ1-2; D not certain. Trimming took 1 base from V and 7 from J, leaving 13 bases between them. Germline V gene data show CDR1 as MNHNY and CDR2 as SVGAGI (reference sequence). This CDR3 contains 14 residues. In DNA, the CDR3 is TGTGCCAGCAGTTACTGCGACGGGGTTTGTGGCTACACCTTC. As protein: CASSYCDGVCGYTF.

The chain links TRBV7-2 to TRBJ1-1, with D tentatively TRBD1 (5 bases). CDR1 and CDR2 (germline): SGHTA, FQGNSA. V was clipped by 4 bases and J by 8 bases, with 17 bases between them. The CDR3 is made up of 14 amino acids. Here the CDR3 DNA reads TGTGCCAGCAGCTCCCCCGGGGGGGTAGAAGAAGCTTTCTTT. Encoded protein: CASSSPGGVEEAFF. The entire variable domain, with the rest obtained from reference TRBV7-2 and TRBJ1-1, is as follows: GAGVSQSPSNKVTEKGKDVELRCDPISGHTALYWYRQSLGQGLEFLIYFQGNSAPDKSGLPSDRFSAERTGGSVSTLTIQRTQQEDSAVYLCASSSPGGVEEAFFGQGTRLTVV.

V usage is TRBV19 and J usage is TRBJ1-6; 9 positions agree with TRBD1. Germline trimming cut 2 bases from V and 7 bases from J; bases unmatched to any gene: 6. Germline lookup yields CDR1 LNHDA and CDR2 SQIVND (reference sequence). This CDR3 is 16 amino acids long. This chain's CDR3 is CASSIRKGQGNSPLHF. The CDR3 coding sequence is TGTGCCAGTAGTATAAGGAAAGGACAGGGGAATTCACCCCTCCACTTT. The full variable domain, its missing parts supplied by reference TRBV19 and TRBJ1-6, is DGGITQSPKYLFRKEGQNVTLSCEQNLNHDAMYWYRQDPGQGLRLIYYSQIVNDFQKGDIAEGYSVSREKKESFPLTVTSAQKNPTAFYLCASSIRKGQGNSPLHFGNGTRLTVT.

This rearrangement joins TRBV7-2 to TRBJ1-1; 7 bases line up with TRBD1. The CDR3 consists of 13 residues. J lost 7 bases, V lost 5 bases, and 7 bases had no gene match. Germline loops: CDR1 SGHTA, CDR2 FQGNSA. CDR3 coding DNA: TGTGCCAGCAGCGGCCGACAGGGCCTTGAAGCTTTCTTT. This translates into CASSGRQGLEAFF.

The V call is TRBV11-1, the J call TRBJ1-2, with unresolved D. This CDR3 comprises 12 residues. Trimming shortened V by 5 bases and J by 3 bases, and 7 bases separated the two germline ends. Germline values: CDR1 SGHAT, CDR2 FQDESV (reference sequence). The CDR3 loop reads CASSLGDYGYTF. CDR3 bases: TGTGCCAGCAGCCTCGGAGACTATGGCTACACCTTC.

The chain has TRBV7-3 and TRBJ2-7; 8 bases map to TRBD1. J was trimmed by 9 bases and V by 2 bases; bases with no gene match: 12. From germline, CDR1 is SGHTA and CDR2 FQGTGA. The CDR3 sequence is 15 residues long. This CDR3 is CASSLGAGGGQGQYF. CDR3 bases: TGTGCCAGCAGCTTAGGAGCCGGGGGTGGACAGGGGCAGTACTTC.

The J gene is TRBJ2-3, the V gene TRBV19, with D possibly matching TRBD1 (5 bases). The CDR3 runs to 13 residues. Germline assignment: CDR1 LNHDA and CDR2 SQIVND (reference sequence). Trimming shortened V by 1 base and J by 9 bases, and 11 bases separated the two germline ends. The CDR3 spells CASSIVGVETQYF. The CDR3 DNA reads as TGTGCCAGTAGTATAGTAGGGGTTGAAACGCAGTATTTT.

This chain uses TRBV7-9 with TRBJ2-3, with D perhaps matching TRBD1 or TRBD2 (7 bases each). Trimming took off 5 bases at V and 5 bases at J, with 14 bases between the two ends. Germline V gene lookup returns CDR1 SEHNR and CDR2 FQNEAQ (reference sequence). CDR3 size: 14 residues. The CDR3 nucleotides are TGTGCCAGCAGCAACAGGGGAGGGGTAGATACGCAGTATTTT. It encodes CASSNRGGVDTQYF.

This rearrangement joins TRBV10-3 to TRBJ2-2; a weak D match, TRBD2 (6 bases). Germline V gene data show CDR1 as ENHRY and CDR2 as SYGVKD. With 5 bases removed from V and 0 bases from J, the gap between germline ends came to 7 bases. This CDR3 region has 14 residues. CDR3 nucleotide sequence: TGTGCCATCAGTCCGGGGGCGAACACCGGGGAGCTGTTTTTT. Its translation: CAISPGANTGELFF.

This clone has only a few counts. J is TRBJ2-1 and V is TRBV6-1; TRBD2 matches at 16 bases. The CDR3 has 14 residues. Losses at the gene ends were 8 bases for V and 15 bases for J; bases not matched to a gene: 10. Germline V gives CDR1 MNHNS, CDR2 SASEGT. The CDR3 DNA is TGTGCCAGCTTGCCCCCGGGACTAGCGGGAGGGGGGTTCTTC. Its protein is CASLPPGLAGGGFF.

The rearrangement joins TRBV7-2 to TRBJ1-4, with D possibly TRBD1 on 6 matching bases. This CDR3 is built from 14 residues. V was clipped by 3 bases and J by 5 bases, with 10 bases between them. Germline V gene sequence: CDR1 SGHTA, CDR2 FQGNSA. CDR3 sequence: CASSFQGGNEKLFF. The CDR3 DNA is TGTGCCAGCAGCTTTCAAGGGGGAAATGAAAAACTGTTTTTT.

The V and J genes are TRBV7-9 and TRBJ2-3; TRBD2 matches at 13 bases. Germline V gene data show CDR1 as SEHNR and CDR2 as FQNEAQ (reference sequence). J was trimmed by 1 base and V by 5 bases; bases with no gene match: 6. This CDR3 comprises 17 residues. The CDR3 loop reads CASSLIGTSGGTDTQYF. CDR3 coding DNA: TGTGCCAGCAGCCTAATAGGGACTAGCGGGGGCACAGATACGCAGTATTTT.

The genes are TRBV23-1 and TRBJ1-5; 8 nucleotides match TRBD1. TRBV23-1 is an ORF for which the function is uncertain. V was pared by 6 bases and J by 6 bases, with 19 bases of the junction left unmatched. This CDR3 is built from 18 residues. CDR3 amino acids: CASRARTGKKGKVQPQHF. CDR3 sequence (DNA): TGCGCCAGCAGAGCCCGGACAGGGAAGAAGGGCAAAGTTCAGCCCCAGCATTTT.

This sequence joins TRBV5-1 and TRBJ1-6; D is unclear. The CDR3 length is 15 residues. Germline lookup yields CDR1 SGHRS and CDR2 YFSETQ. Trimming pared 0 bases from V and 3 bases from J, leaving 7 bases between. The CDR3 DNA reads as TGCGCCAGCAGCTTGGACAGCTTCTATAATTCACCCCTCCACTTT. Translated: CASSLDSFYNSPLHF.

The chain is built from TRBV5-6 and TRBJ2-7, with D possibly TRBD2 on 5 matching bases. V gave up 5 bases and J gave up 0 bases, with 12 bases separating them. This CDR3 has 14 residues. Germline V gives CDR1 SGHDT, CDR2 YYEEEE. CDR3 bases: TGTGCCAGCAGATCGGGGTTTAGCTCCTACGAGCAGTACTTC. As protein: CASRSGFSSYEQYF.

The chain has TRBV19 and TRBJ2-5; 9 positions agree with TRBD1. V shed 4 bases, J shed 5 bases, and the junction held 11 bases outside the gene matches. CDR1 LNHDA and CDR2 SQIVND come from the germline V gene (reference sequence). The CDR3 has 16 residues. In DNA, the CDR3 is TGTGCCAGTAGTAAAAGCCCGACAGGGGGATGGGAGACCCAGTACTTC. Residues: CASSKSPTGGWETQYF. Full variable domain (missing parts from reference TRBV19 and TRBJ2-5): DGGITQSPKYLFRKEGQNVTLSCEQNLNHDAMYWYRQDPGQGLRLIYYSQIVNDFQKGDIAEGYSVSREKKESFPLTVTSAQKNPTAFYLCASSKSPTGGWETQYFGPGTRLLVL.

The CDR3 nucleotides read TGTGCCAGCAGGGCATACGGTCCCACCAATTACGAGCAGTACTTC. Translated, it gives CASRAYGPTNYEQYF. The V call is TRBV28, the J call TRBJ2-7, with D unclear. Germline V gene lookup returns CDR1 MDHEN and CDR2 SYDVKM. CDR3 length: 15 amino acids. Trimming shortened V by 6 bases and J by 4 bases, and 19 bases separated the two germline ends.